This TCR beta chain is drawn from a study of Ad26.COV2.S vaccination and SARS-CoV-2 variants. Study overall: Into the muscle, Ad26.COV2.S was dosed once or twice, 56 days apart.

The treatment: 19 received Ad26.COV2.S at low or high dose, single or two shots; about 5 received placebo; per-sample allocation not given. Samples came from day 63 after the first vaccine or placebo injection. An 18-55-year-old adult in Boston served as donor. Using immunoSEQ multiplex PCR, the repertoire was profiled, and TCRdb retains in-frame clones only, with some absent. Of about half a million clones in the sample, 89% were seen once. Germline CDR1 MNHNS, CDR2 SASEGT. V was clipped by 2 bases and J by 0 bases, with 14 bases between them. This CDR3 has 17 amino acids. The chain joins TRBV6-1 to TRBJ2-4; D gene ambiguous. The sample consisted of peripheral blood, taken in a trial of Ad26.COV2.S vaccine versus placebo. This clonotype was sampled from a person aged 18 to 59 who received the Ad26.COV2.S COVID-19 vaccine or a placebo. This chain's CDR3 is CASSESLDHIAKNIQYF. CDR3 DNA sequence: TGTGCCAGCAGTGAATCGTTGGACCACATAGCCAAAAACATTCAGTACTTC.